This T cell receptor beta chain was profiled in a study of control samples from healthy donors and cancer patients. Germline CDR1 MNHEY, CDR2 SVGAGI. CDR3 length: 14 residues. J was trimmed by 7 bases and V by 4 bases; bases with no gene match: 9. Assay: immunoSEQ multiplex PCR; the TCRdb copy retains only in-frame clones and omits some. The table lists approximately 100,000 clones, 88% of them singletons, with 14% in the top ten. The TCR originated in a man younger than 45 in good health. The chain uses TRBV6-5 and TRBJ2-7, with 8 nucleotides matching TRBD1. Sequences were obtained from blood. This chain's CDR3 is CASSWTGTLGEQYF. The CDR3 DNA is TGTGCCAGCAGTTGGACAGGGACCCTGGGAGAGCAGTACTTC.